This TCR beta chain was identified during a study of shared clonotypes between healthy human individuals. A word on this clone: Its antigen is still unknown.

Original handling: With immunoSEQ giving junction-only sequences and no quality scores, filtering differed. The method was immunoSEQ multiplex PCR; TCRdb's version includes in-frame clones alone and lacks a portion of them. V and J calls and clone size are given by that table; D and trimming were obtained from the DNA. The repertoire holds approximately 1.9 million clones, with roughly 95% as singletons. Terminally differentiated effector memory CD45RA+ cells were excluded by CCR7 positive selection of CD45RO-negative cells. Study-wide results and caveats: Researchers found naive subsets generally carried larger estimated richness than memory subsets.

V lost 8 bases, J lost 5 bases, and 6 bases stayed unmatched. Looked up from germline, CDR1 is SGHVS and CDR2 is FQNEAQ. The CDR3 is made up of 12 amino acids. The chain employs TRBV7-8 and TRBJ2-7; 7 bases fit TRBD2. The sample comprised naive CD8+ T cells from PBMCs. The clonotype comes from a man aged 18 to 30 in good health. Some clones in this sample may be carry-over from other donors' samples. The DNA for the CDR3 is TGTGCCAGCGTGCGGGAGAGGGACGAGCAGTACTTC. It is translated as CASVRERDEQYF. The variable domain in full, with the rest retrieved from reference TRBV7-8 and TRBJ2-7, is GAGVSQSPRYKVAKRGQDVALRCDPISGHVSLFWYQQALGQGPEFLTYFQNEAQLDKSGLPSDRFFAERPEGSVSTLKIQRTQQEDSAVYLCASVRERDEQYFGPGTRLTVT.